This paragraph reports one T cell receptor (beta chain). Its specificity is unknown. The record originates from a study of a mutant IDH1 vaccine in newly diagnosed glioma. On the study more broadly: Standard pretreatment was either radiotherapy, temozolomide, or, for most, radiochemotherapy with temozolomide.

The time point: baseline, week 1 (first vaccination visit). Specified treatment: pre-vaccination baseline after standard-of-care therapy. Each astrocytoma in the donors was new, WHO grade 3 or 4, IDH1-mutant and ATRX-lost. Study-wide results and limits: Any relationship between pseudoprogression and changes in top peripheral T cell clonotypes seemed absent. Most patients, 90% to 95%, showed vaccine-induced immune responses.

Measured with immunoSEQ multiplex PCR; TCRdb has only the in-frame clones, and not every one. Counted here are roughly 41,000 clones, about 73% occurring once; the ten biggest clones make up approximately 8.4%. Sequenced here: PBMCs, sampled from a glioma patient treated with radiotherapy, temozolomide or both. The origin of this receptor is a man aged 35 to 55 with glioma. Some clones in this sample may be carry-over from other donors' samples.

The CDR3 here is CASSSPTGDGTQYF. In DNA, the CDR3 is TGCGCCAGCAGCTCCCCTACAGGGGATGGTACGCAGTATTTT. The chain recombines TRBV4-1 with TRBJ2-3; 7 bases fit TRBD1. The germline V gene encodes CDR1 MGHRA and CDR2 YSYEKL. V was clipped by 5 bases and J by 8 bases; unmatched bases: 10. The CDR3 is 14 residues long.